This TCR beta chain emerged from a study of blood T cell repertoires in COVID-19. Study overall: Donors in the United States, Italy and Spain gave samples during acute or convalescent COVID-19.

V was pared by 4 bases and J by 6 bases, with 13 bases between. CDR1 SGHRS and CDR2 YFSETQ come from the germline V gene. The CDR3 sequence is 14 residues long. In the study's own analysis: Nucleated cell counts were estimated from reference gene primer amplification. Assay used: immunoSEQ multiplex PCR; TCRdb lists only in-frame clones, some missing. The V and J calls and clone size come from that table; D and trimming were worked out from the DNA. In the table there are about 57,000 clones, 88% of which are singletons. The sequenced sample was peripheral blood. The receptor was derived from a human donor in a cohort sampled during active COVID-19. V is TRBV5-1 and J is TRBJ1-4, with D possibly TRBD1 on 6 matching bases. CDR3: CASSRQGGDEKLFF. In nucleotides, the CDR3 is TGCGCCAGCAGCCGCCAAGGGGGGGATGAAAAACTGTTTTTT.